The present T cell receptor (beta chain) was sequenced within a study of cytomegalovirus exposure and HLA in healthy donors. The germline V gene has CDR1 MDHEN and CDR2 SYDVKM. The CDR3 has 16 amino acids. V was trimmed by 1 base and J by 2 bases, leaving 13 bases between them. It was with 60 Vbeta and 13 Jbeta primers that the PCR ran. Some clones are missing from TCRdb's copy, which holds only in-frame ones; the method was immunoSEQ multiplex PCR. The repertoire includes 150,000 or so clones, 60% to 80% of them detected once, and about 11% sits in the top ten. The receptor was derived from a young man in good health and CMV-seropositive. The sequencing sample was made of PBMCs. The chain recombines TRBV28 with TRBJ2-3; D might be TRBD1 (5 bases). CDR3 bases: TGTGCCAGCAGTTTATCAGGGATATCGTCCACAGATACGCAGTATTTT. Its translation: CASSLSGISSTDTQYF.